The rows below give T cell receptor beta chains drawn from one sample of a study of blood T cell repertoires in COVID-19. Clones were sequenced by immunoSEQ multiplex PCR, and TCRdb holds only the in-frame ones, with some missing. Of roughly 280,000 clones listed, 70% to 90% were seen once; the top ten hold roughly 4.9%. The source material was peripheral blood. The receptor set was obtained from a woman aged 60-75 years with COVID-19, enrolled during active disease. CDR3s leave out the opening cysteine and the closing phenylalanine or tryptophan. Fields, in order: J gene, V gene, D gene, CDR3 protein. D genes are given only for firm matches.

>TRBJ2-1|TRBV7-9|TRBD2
ASSHRSGSAYNEQF
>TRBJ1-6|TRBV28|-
ASSSAGSPLH
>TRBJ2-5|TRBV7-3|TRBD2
ASSFTGGAQETQY
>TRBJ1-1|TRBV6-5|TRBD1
ASGWTGGIEAF
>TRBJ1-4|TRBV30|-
AWSVRGGGEKLF
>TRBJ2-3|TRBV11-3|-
ASSLGQTGATDTQY
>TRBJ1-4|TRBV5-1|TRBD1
ASSFQPPGQGDEKLF
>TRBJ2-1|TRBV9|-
ASSLRSQSSYNEQF
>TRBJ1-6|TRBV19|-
ASSEGRGYNSPLH
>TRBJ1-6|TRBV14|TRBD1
ASSHRQGPYNSPLH
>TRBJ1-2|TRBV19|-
ASSIGSGNYGYT
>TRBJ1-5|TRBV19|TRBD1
ATGTGRSNQPQH
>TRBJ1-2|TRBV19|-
ASSIFRGDGYT
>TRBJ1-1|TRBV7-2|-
ASSLAAGPVAEAF
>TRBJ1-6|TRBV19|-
ASSLAGRKNSPLH
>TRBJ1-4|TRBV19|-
ASSRNMNEKLF
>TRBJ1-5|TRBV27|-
ASSHGGREGGHQPQH
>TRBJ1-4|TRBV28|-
ASSSSVGMDSKGRINEKLF
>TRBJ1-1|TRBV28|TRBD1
ASSPGGRTEAF
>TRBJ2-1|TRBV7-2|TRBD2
ASSQRTSGRAGYNEQF
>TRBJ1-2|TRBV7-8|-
ASSLAPGTGYA
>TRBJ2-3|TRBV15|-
ATSRSPGLQSDTQY
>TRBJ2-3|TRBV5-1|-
ASSPLQSVLGTDTQY
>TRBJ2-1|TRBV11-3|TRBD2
ASSSGLAGGGDEQF